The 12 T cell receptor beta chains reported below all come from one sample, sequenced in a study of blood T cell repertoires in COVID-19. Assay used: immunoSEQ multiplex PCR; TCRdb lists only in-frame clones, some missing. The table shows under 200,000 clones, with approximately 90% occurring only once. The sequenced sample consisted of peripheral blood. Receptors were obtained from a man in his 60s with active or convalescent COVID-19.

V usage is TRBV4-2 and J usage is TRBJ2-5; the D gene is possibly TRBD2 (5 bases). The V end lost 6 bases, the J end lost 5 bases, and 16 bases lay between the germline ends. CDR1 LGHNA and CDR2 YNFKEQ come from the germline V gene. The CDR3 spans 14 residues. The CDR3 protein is CASRRRGPAETQYF. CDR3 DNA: TGTGCCAGCAGACGAAGAGGGCCAGCGGAGACCCAGTACTTC.

The CDR3 DNA reads TGTGCCAGCAGTTACGAGGCCAGTGCATATAATTCACCCCTCCACTTT. As protein: CASSYEASAYNSPLHF. This rearrangement joins TRBV6-2 or TRBV6-3 to TRBJ1-6, with no clear D. The CDR3 is 16 amino acids. V lost 2 bases to trimming and J lost 4 bases, with 12 bases between them. CDR1 is MNHEY, CDR2 SVGEGT, per germline.

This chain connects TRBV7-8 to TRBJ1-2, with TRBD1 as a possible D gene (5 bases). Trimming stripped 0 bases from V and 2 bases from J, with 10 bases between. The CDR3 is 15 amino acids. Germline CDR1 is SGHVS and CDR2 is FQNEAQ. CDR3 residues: CASSLAGGRNYGYTF. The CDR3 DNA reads TGTGCCAGCAGCTTAGCGGGGGGGAGGAACTATGGCTACACCTTC.

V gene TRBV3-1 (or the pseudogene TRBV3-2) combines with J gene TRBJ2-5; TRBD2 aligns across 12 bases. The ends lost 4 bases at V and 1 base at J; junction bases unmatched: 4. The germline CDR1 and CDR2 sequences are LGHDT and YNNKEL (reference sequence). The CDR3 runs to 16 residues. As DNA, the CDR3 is TGTGCCAGCAGCCCCCGACTAGCGGGGGCCCAAGAGACCCAGTACTTC. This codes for CASSPRLAGAQETQYF.

CDR3 region: CASSRGSGGAGEQYF. CDR3 DNA sequence: TGTGCCAGCAGCCGCGGGAGCGGGGGGGCCGGCGAGCAGTACTTC. The chain joins TRBV3-1 (or the pseudogene TRBV3-2) to TRBJ2-7; 10 nucleotides match TRBD2. The CDR3 totals 15 residues. Trimming at V came to 4 bases and at J to 6 bases, leaving 9 bases not matched to a gene. CDR1 is LGHDT, CDR2 YNNKEL, per germline (reference sequence).

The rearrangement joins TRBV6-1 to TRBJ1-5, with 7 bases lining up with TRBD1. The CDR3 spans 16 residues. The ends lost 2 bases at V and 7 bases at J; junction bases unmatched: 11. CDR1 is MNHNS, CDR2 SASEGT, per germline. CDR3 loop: CASSEMIGGAGQPQHF. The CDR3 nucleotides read TGTGCCAGCAGTGAAATGATAGGGGGCGCAGGACAGCCCCAGCATTTT.

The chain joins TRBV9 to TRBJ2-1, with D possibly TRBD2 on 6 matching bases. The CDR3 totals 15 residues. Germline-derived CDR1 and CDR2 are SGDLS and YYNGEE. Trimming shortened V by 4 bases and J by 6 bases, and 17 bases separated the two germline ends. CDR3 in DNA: TGTGCCAGCAGCTCCGGGGGATCGGGTAGCAATGAGCAGTTCTTC. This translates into CASSSGGSGSNEQFF.

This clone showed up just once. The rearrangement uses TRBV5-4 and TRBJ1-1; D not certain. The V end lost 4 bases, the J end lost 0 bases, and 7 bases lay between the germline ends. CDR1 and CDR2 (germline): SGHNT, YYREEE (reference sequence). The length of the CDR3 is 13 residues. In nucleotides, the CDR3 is TGTGCCAGCAGCGGAGGACTGAACACTGAAGCTTTCTTT. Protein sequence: CASSGGLNTEAFF.

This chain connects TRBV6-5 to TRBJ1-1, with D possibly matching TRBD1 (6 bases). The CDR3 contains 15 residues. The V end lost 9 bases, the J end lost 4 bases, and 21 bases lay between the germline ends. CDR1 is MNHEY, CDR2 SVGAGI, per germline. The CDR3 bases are TGTGCCAGTTCTCTAGGGGGGGATCCGACCACTGAAGCTTTCTTT. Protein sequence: CASSLGGDPTTEAFF.

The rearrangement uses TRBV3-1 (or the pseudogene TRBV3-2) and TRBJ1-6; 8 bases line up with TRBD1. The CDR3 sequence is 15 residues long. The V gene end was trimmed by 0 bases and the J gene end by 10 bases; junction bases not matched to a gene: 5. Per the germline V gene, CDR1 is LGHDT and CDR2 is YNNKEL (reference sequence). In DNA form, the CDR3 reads TGTGCCAGCAGCCAAGACGACAGGGGACGCTCACCCCTCCACTTT. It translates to CASSQDDRGRSPLHF.

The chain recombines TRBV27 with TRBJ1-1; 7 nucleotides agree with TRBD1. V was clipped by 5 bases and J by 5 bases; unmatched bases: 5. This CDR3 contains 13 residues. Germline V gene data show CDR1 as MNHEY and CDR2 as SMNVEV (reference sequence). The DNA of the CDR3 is TGTGCCAGCAGTATGTACAGGGGTACTGAAGCTTTCTTT. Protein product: CASSMYRGTEAFF.

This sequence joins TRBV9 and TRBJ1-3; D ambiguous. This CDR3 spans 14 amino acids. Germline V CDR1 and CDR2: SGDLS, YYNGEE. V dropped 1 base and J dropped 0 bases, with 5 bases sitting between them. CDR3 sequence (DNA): TGTGCCAGCAGCGTATCCAGCTCTGGAAACACCATATATTTT. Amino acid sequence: CASSVSSSGNTIYF.